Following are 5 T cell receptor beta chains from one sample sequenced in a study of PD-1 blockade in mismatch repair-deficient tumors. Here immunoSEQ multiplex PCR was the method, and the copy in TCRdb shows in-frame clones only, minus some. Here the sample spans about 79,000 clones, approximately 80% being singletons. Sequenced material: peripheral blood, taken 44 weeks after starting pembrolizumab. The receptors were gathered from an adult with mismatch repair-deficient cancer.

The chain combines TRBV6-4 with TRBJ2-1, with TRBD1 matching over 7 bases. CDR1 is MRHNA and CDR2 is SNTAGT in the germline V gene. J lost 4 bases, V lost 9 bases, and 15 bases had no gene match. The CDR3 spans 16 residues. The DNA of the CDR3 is TGTGCCAGGAAAATCGCAGGGGGAATGAATTACAATGAGCAGTTCTTC. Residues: CARKIAGGMNYNEQFF.

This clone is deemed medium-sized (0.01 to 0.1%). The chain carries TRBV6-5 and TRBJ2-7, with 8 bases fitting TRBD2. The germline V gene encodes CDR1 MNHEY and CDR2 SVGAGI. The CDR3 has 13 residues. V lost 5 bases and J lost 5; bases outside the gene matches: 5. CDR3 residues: CASSPLAGNEQYF. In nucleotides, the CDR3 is TGTGCCAGCAGTCCCTTAGCGGGAAACGAGCAGTACTTC.

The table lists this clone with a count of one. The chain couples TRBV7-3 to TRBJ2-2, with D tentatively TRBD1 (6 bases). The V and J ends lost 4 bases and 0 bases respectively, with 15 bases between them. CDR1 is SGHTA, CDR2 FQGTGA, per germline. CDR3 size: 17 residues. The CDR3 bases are TGTGCCAGCAGCTCACAACCGCAGGGGACGAACACCGGGGAGCTGTTTTTT. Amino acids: CASSSQPQGTNTGELFF.

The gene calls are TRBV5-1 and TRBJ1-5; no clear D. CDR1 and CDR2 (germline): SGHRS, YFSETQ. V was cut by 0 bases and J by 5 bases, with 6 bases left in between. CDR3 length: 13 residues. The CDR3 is CASSLDGDQPQHF. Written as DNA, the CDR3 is TGCGCCAGCAGCTTGGACGGGGATCAGCCCCAGCATTTT.

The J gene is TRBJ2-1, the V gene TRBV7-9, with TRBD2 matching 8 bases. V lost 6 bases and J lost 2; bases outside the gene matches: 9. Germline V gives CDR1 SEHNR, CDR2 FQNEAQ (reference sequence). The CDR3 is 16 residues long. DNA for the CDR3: TGTGCCAGCAGACGTTCTACTAGCGGCCCCTACAATGAGCAGTTCTTC. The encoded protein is CASRRSTSGPYNEQFF. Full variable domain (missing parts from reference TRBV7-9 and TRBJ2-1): DTGVSQNPRHKITKRGQNVTFRCDPISEHNRLYWYRQTLGQGPEFLTYFQNEAQLEKSRLLSDRFSAERPKGSFSTLEIQRTEQGDSAMYLCASRRSTSGPYNEQFFGPGTRLTVL.